Below, 10 T cell receptor beta chains from the same sample are listed, as sequenced in a study of regulatory T cells in long-lasting Graves disease (dated by TCRdb to the early 2020s). The sample's time point label is to be understood as: persistent/refractory GD, antithyroid drugs over 5 years with positive TRAb. For both TCR sequencing and RNA sequencing, RNA was extracted from PBMCs in TRIzol. Libraries were prepared through multiplex PCR. Sequenced using an Illumina HiSeq 4000. CDR3 regions were amplified by Arm-PCR with iRepertoire HTBI primers to construct TCR beta libraries. In TCRdb, the public reads were trimmed at Q25 with fastp and aligned with MiXCR, with productive beta chains retained. For every CDR3 protein sequence, its rows merge into one entry that carries the most common genes and DNA. This sample has a few hundred thousand distinct CDR3 sequences in its table, and under 25% of those were observed once. Clones ranked in the top ten supply more than 6% of the sample.

The input for sequencing was peripheral blood mononuclear cells (PBMCs), taken when the disease was refractory, from a patient treated with antithyroid drugs. These receptors all come from a female donor with Graves disease.

This clonotype turned up a few times. V usage is TRBV5-1 and J usage is TRBJ1-1; unclear D gene. In germline, CDR1 is SGHRS, CDR2 YFSETQ. The V end lost 4 bases, the J end lost 2 bases, and 15 bases lay between the germline ends. The length of the CDR3 is 15 residues. In nucleotides, the CDR3 is TGCGCCAGCAGCCCGGCGGCGGGAATAAACACTGAAGCTTTCTTT. Protein product: CASSPAAGINTEAFF.

Regarding this clonotype: The conserved phenylalanine or tryptophan normally closing the CDR3 is absent here, so this likely arose from a read error. The chain couples TRBV11-2 to TRBJ2-5, with D possibly matching TRBD1 (6 bases). CDR1 SGHAT and CDR2 FQNNGV come from the germline V gene. The CDR3 has 14 amino acids. CDR3 nucleotide sequence: TGCGCCAGCAGCCAAGATAAGAGGGGGGAGACCCAGTACCTC. It yields the protein CASSQDKRGETQYL.

There are a few counts of this clonotype. This chain connects TRBV5-1 to TRBJ1-4, with TRBD1 matching over 7 bases. CDR3 length: 13 residues. V trimming: 4 bases; J trimming: 12 bases; junction bases outside the gene matches: 9. Germline CDR1 reads SGHRS; CDR2 reads YFSETQ. This chain's CDR3 is CASSLGTELELFF. The CDR3 DNA reads TGCGCCAGCAGCCTCGGGACAGAGCTTGAACTGTTTTTT.

V is TRBV19 and J is TRBJ2-7; 11 bases align to TRBD1. Trimming at V came to 5 bases and at J to 2 bases, leaving 5 bases not matched to a gene. Germline-derived CDR1 and CDR2 are LNHDA and SQIVND (reference sequence). This CDR3 has 15 residues. The CDR3 DNA is TGTGCCAGTAGTCCCGGGGGACAGGGGGCCTACGAGCAGTACTTC. It yields the protein CASSPGGQGAYEQYF.

The sample holds many counts of this clonotype. The rearrangement links TRBV6-1 to TRBJ1-2; D ambiguous. V was pared by 8 bases and J by 8 bases, with 18 bases between. The CDR3 runs to 13 residues. Germline loops: CDR1 MNHNS, CDR2 SASEGT. DNA of the CDR3: TGTGCCAGCTCAACCCTACTCGGAGGGGGCTACACCTTC. This gives the protein CASSTLLGGGYTF.

Many counts were recorded for this clonotype. The chain uses TRBV6-2 or TRBV6-3 and TRBJ2-5; D is undetermined. V lost 5 bases, J lost 4 bases, and 8 bases lay in between. The germline V gene has CDR1 MNHEY and CDR2 SVGEGT. The CDR3 is 12 amino acids. The CDR3 DNA sequence: TGTGCCAGCAGTCCCCGTAGAGAGACCCAGTACTTC. It translates to CASSPRRETQYF.

This clonotype has just a few counts. The chain recombines TRBV24-1 with TRBJ2-2, with D perhaps given as TRBD1 or TRBD2 (5 bases each). The CDR3 extends over 14 amino acids. V shed 8 bases and J shed 7 bases, with 16 bases lying between them. CDR1 KGHDR and CDR2 SFDVKD come from the germline V gene. CDR3 coding DNA: TGTGCCACCACGCCAAAGTTGGGGGTCGGGGAGCTGTTTTTT. This codes for CATTPKLGVGELFF.

The chain is built from TRBV18 and TRBJ2-4, with TRBD2 identical over 8 bases. The junction had 15 bases not matched to a gene; V was cut back by 3 bases and J by 5 bases. Germline CDR1 is KGHSH and CDR2 is LQKENI. The length of the CDR3 is 18 residues. CDR3 nucleotides: TGTGCCAGCTCACCCCGGGGGGGGGCCCACTCGGAGGAAAACATTCAGTACTTC. This sequence encodes CASSPRGGAHSEENIQYF.

This clonotype was counted at least ten times. The V gene is TRBV28, the J gene TRBJ1-5, with D unresolved. V was pared by 7 bases and J by 9 bases, with 13 bases between. CDR1 MDHEN and CDR2 SYDVKM come from the germline V gene. The length of the CDR3 is 12 residues. CDR3 loop: CASNRYGTPQHF. DNA of the CDR3: TGTGCCAGCAATAGGTACGGAACGCCCCAGCATTTT.

J is TRBJ1-2 and V is TRBV6-9; no clear D gene. Germline CDR1 and CDR2: MNHGY and SVAAGI. The length of the CDR3 is 13 residues. V was trimmed by 3 bases and J by 3 bases, leaving 8 bases between them. CDR3 protein: CASSYSKYYGYTF. The DNA of the CDR3 is TGTGCCAGCAGTTACTCAAAATACTATGGCTACACCTTC.